This entry lists 32 T cell receptor beta chains sequenced from one sample in a study of OX40 agonist ivuxolimab in advanced cancers. The assay was immunoSEQ multiplex PCR, and TCRdb's table has in-frame clones only and misses some. The sample records around 63,000 clones, 70% to 90% being singletons. The sequenced sample was CD4+ or CD8+ T cells sorted from blood, obtained in a trial of the OX40 agonist ivuxolimab. All receptors come from an adult with an advanced solid tumor such as melanoma, head and neck, liver or kidney cancer.

The chain is built from TRBV7-6 and TRBJ1-2; 9 positions match TRBD1. V trimming: 5 bases; J trimming: 7 bases; junction bases outside the gene matches: 5. The germline V gene encodes CDR1 SGHVS and CDR2 FNYEAQ. This CDR3 is 13 amino acids long. CDR3 nucleotide sequence: TGTGCCAGCAGCCAGAGACAGGGGGGTGGCTACACCTTC. This sequence encodes CASSQRQGGGYTF.

The chain carries TRBV5-1 and TRBJ2-5, with TRBD1 matching over 8 bases. Trimming removed 0 bases from V and 4 bases from J; junction bases left unmatched: 5. Germline V gene sequence: CDR1 SGHRS, CDR2 YFSETQ. CDR3 length: 15 amino acids. The CDR3 sequence is CASSLEGQVAETQYF. In DNA, the CDR3 is TGCGCCAGCAGCTTGGAGGGACAGGTCGCAGAGACCCAGTACTTC.

The V and J genes are TRBV11-2 and TRBJ2-1; perhaps TRBD2 as D (6 bases). This CDR3 is built from 12 residues. Germline V gene data show CDR1 as SGHAT and CDR2 as FQNNGV. V shed 5 bases and J shed 14 bases, with 16 bases lying between them. The CDR3 loop reads CASSERLGGKFF. In DNA form, the CDR3 reads TGTGCCAGCAGCGAACGACTAGGAGGGAAGTTCTTC.

The genes are TRBV11-3 and TRBJ2-1, with D hard to call. The V gene lost 10 bases and the J gene lost 5 bases, with 18 bases spanning the gap. The CDR3 length is 14 residues. Germline V gives CDR1 SGHNT, CDR2 YENEEA. Here the CDR3 reads CATKPADGNNEQFF. The CDR3 nucleotides are TGTGCCACCAAACCCGCTGATGGAAACAATGAGCAGTTCTTC.

The chain joins TRBV4-1 to TRBJ2-1; 14 positions match TRBD2. Germline V gene lookup returns CDR1 MGHRA and CDR2 YSYEKL. The length of the CDR3 is 20 residues. V lost 2 bases and J lost 0; bases outside the gene matches: 9. For the CDR3, the DNA is TGCGCCAGCAGCCAACTCGGACTAGCGGGAGGACAGAGCTCCTACAATGAGCAGTTCTTC. This encodes CASSQLGLAGGQSSYNEQFF.

The chain links TRBV19 to TRBJ2-6, with TRBD2 as a possible D gene (6 bases). Trimming removed 3 bases at V and 0 bases at J, with 9 bases between. Germline V lookup: CDR1 LNHDA, CDR2 SQIVND (reference sequence). The CDR3 spans 16 residues. CDR3 nucleotides: TGTGCCAGTAGTATCAAGGGAGGCTCTGGGGCCAACGTCCTGACTTTC. It translates to CASSIKGGSGANVLTF.

The V gene is TRBV6-5, the J gene TRBJ1-2, with D perhaps matching TRBD1 (6 bases). The germline V gene encodes CDR1 MNHEY and CDR2 SVGAGI. Trimming removed 0 bases from V and 0 bases from J, with 11 bases in between. This CDR3 is 16 amino acids long. For the CDR3, the DNA is TGTGCCAGCAGTTACTCCAGGGGTGGGACTAACTATGGCTACACCTTC. Its protein is CASSYSRGGTNYGYTF.

The chain recombines TRBV6-1 with TRBJ2-3; 11 bases are shared with TRBD2. Looked up from germline, CDR1 is MNHNS and CDR2 is SASEGT. This CDR3 is 16 amino acids long. J lost 8 bases, V lost 3 bases, and 10 bases had no gene match. The CDR3 loop reads CASSDYQTSGRGTQYF. CDR3 nucleotides: TGTGCCAGCAGTGATTACCAAACTAGCGGGAGAGGTACGCAGTATTTT.

This chain joins TRBV19 and TRBJ2-3; tentatively, D is TRBD1 (6 bases). With 3 bases removed from V and 4 bases from J, the gap between germline ends came to 26 bases. The CDR3 loop spans 19 amino acids. Germline lookup yields CDR1 LNHDA and CDR2 SQIVND (reference sequence). The CDR3 spells CASSIHSGRGDIPPDTQYF. CDR3 bases: TGTGCCAGTAGTATTCACTCGGGACGTGGGGACATTCCACCAGATACGCAGTATTTT.

This clone has a single count. Compared with germline, one end of the junction differs, possibly owing to a read error. Other nucleotide sequences from this sample produce the same CDR3. The chain uses TRBV7-2 and TRBJ2-7; D perhaps matches TRBD1 (6 bases). The CDR3 contains 13 residues. CDR1 SGHTA and CDR2 FQGNSA come from the germline V gene. CDR3 coding DNA: TGTGCCAGCAATCAGGGGCCTACCTACGAACAGTACTTC. The encoded protein is CASNQGPTYEQYF.

CDR3 sequence (DNA): TGTGCCAGTTCGGGACCAAAAGAGACCCAGTACTTC. Protein sequence: CASSGPKETQYF. The chain combines TRBV19 with TRBJ2-5; perhaps D is TRBD1 or TRBD2 (5 bases each). There are 12 residues in the CDR3. Per the germline V gene, CDR1 is LNHDA and CDR2 is SQIVND (reference sequence). V lost 8 bases and J lost 3, with 10 bases in between.

The rearrangement joins TRBV19 to TRBJ2-1; 14 bases map to TRBD2. The length of the CDR3 is 17 residues. V shed 3 bases, J shed 2 bases, and the junction held 3 bases outside the gene matches. CDR1 is LNHDA and CDR2 is SQIVND in the germline V gene (reference sequence). The CDR3 loop reads CASSMGLAGVTYNEQFF. CDR3 DNA sequence: TGTGCCAGTAGTATGGGACTAGCGGGAGTAACCTACAATGAGCAGTTCTTC.

The chain carries TRBV27 and TRBJ2-2; 11 bases are shared with TRBD2. Germline V CDR1 and CDR2: MNHEY, SMNVEV (reference sequence). The CDR3 is 16 amino acids. V shed 2 bases, J shed 6 bases, and the junction held 5 bases outside the gene matches. CDR3 DNA sequence: TGTGCCAGCAGTTTAATTAGCGGGAGGGCCCCCGGGGAGCTGTTTTTT. Translation: CASSLISGRAPGELFF.

The gene calls are TRBV6-5 and TRBJ1-1, with unresolved D. CDR3 length: 14 amino acids. Per germline, CDR1 MNHEY and CDR2 SVGAGI. Trimming took 4 bases from V and 1 from J, leaving 10 bases between them. The CDR3: CASSLRMGNTEAFF. Written as DNA, the CDR3 is TGTGCCAGCAGTTTGCGGATGGGGAACACTGAAGCTTTCTTT.

The V call is TRBV20-1, the J call TRBJ1-5; D is undetermined. Germline V gene sequence: CDR1 DFQATT, CDR2 SNEGSKA (reference sequence). With 3 bases removed from V and 2 bases from J, the gap between germline ends came to 2 bases. The CDR3 spans 11 residues. CDR3 nucleotides: TGCAGTGCTAGTGGCAATCAGCCCCAGCATTTT. This gives the protein CSASGNQPQHF.

This chain uses TRBV7-2 with TRBJ2-1, with TRBD2 matching over 10 bases. The V and J ends lost 2 bases and 7 bases, in that order; junction bases with no gene match: 8. Germline CDR1 SGHTA, CDR2 FQGNSA. The CDR3 consists of 16 residues. In nucleotides, the CDR3 is TGTGCCAGCAGCTTACTAGCGGGAGAGTTGGGAAATGAGCAGTTCTTC. Translation gives CASSLLAGELGNEQFF.

This chain uses TRBV11-3 with TRBJ2-2; maybe TRBD2 (7 bases). V dropped 6 bases and J dropped 6 bases, with 11 bases sitting between them. The CDR3 length is 13 residues. Germline V CDR1 and CDR2: SGHNT, YENEEA. This CDR3 is CASRYGGPGELFF. The CDR3, as DNA: TGTGCCAGCAGATACGGGGGGCCCGGGGAGCTGTTTTTT.

The chain combines TRBV7-8 with TRBJ1-5; weak D call: TRBD1 (5 bases). Germline V gene sequence: CDR1 SGHVS, CDR2 FQNEAQ. V lost 5 bases and J lost 3, with 17 bases in between. The CDR3 runs to 16 residues. This chain's CDR3 is CASSISRGANNQPQHF. The CDR3 DNA reads TGTGCCAGCAGCATAAGTAGGGGCGCGAACAATCAGCCCCAGCATTTT.

The rearrangement joins TRBV10-3 to TRBJ2-3, with D unresolved. V gave up 0 bases and J gave up 5 bases, with 6 bases separating them. The germline gives CDR1 ENHRY, CDR2 SYGVKD. The CDR3 runs 13 residues. The CDR3: CAISESKKDTQYF. DNA for the CDR3: TGTGCCATCAGTGAGTCGAAGAAAGATACGCAGTATTTT.

J is TRBJ2-7 and V is TRBV21-1; the table assigns TRBD2, which was not confirmed against the DNA. TRBV21-1 is a documented pseudogene. This CDR3 region has 14 residues. CDR3: CASSKQDYSYEQYF. The CDR3 nucleotides read TGTGCCAGCAGCAAACAGGACTACTCCTACGAGCAGTACTTC.

The chain recombines TRBV18 with TRBJ1-3; D is ambiguous. Germline assignment: CDR1 KGHSH and CDR2 LQKENI. This CDR3 spans 13 amino acids. Trimming removed 2 bases from V and 7 bases from J, with 9 bases in between. In nucleotides, the CDR3 is TGTGCCAGCTCACCAGGGGAGGACAACACCATATATTTT. Residues: CASSPGEDNTIYF.

The chain employs TRBV4-1 and TRBJ2-2; no firm D call. This CDR3 is built from 12 residues. With 2 bases removed from V and 5 bases from J, the gap between germline ends came to 3 bases. The germline gives CDR1 MGHRA, CDR2 YSYEKL. The chain's CDR3 is CASSQITGELFF. The CDR3 DNA is TGCGCCAGCAGCCAAATTACCGGGGAGCTGTTTTTT.

CDR3 coding DNA: TGTGCCAGCTCACCACCCCTGGGGACGGGGGGAAACACCATATATTTT. Translating gives CASSPPLGTGGNTIYF. The rearrangement links TRBV18 to TRBJ1-3; a weak D match, TRBD1 (5 bases). Germline V gene sequence: CDR1 KGHSH, CDR2 LQKENI. This CDR3 region has 16 residues. V gave up 0 bases and J gave up 4 bases, with 13 bases separating them.

The genes are TRBV4-1 and TRBJ2-7, with 9 bases identical to TRBD2. Trimming cost V 4 bases and J 3 bases; bases outside gene matches: 10. This CDR3 spans 16 amino acids. Germline V gene data show CDR1 as MGHRA and CDR2 as YSYEKL. The CDR3 nucleotides are TGCGCCAGCAGCCCCTTTCTAGCGGGACCAATCTACGAGCAGTACTTC. The encoded protein is CASSPFLAGPIYEQYF.

V gene TRBV28 combines with J gene TRBJ1-1, with 10 nucleotides matching TRBD1. The CDR3 spans 16 residues. The ends lost 4 bases at V and 4 bases at J; junction bases unmatched: 9. Germline CDR1 MDHEN, CDR2 SYDVKM. This chain's CDR3 is CASSSRQGARSTEAFF. DNA for the CDR3: TGTGCCAGCAGTTCCAGACAGGGGGCTAGGAGCACTGAAGCTTTCTTT.

This sequence joins TRBV28 and TRBJ2-3, with 11 bases matching TRBD2. Germline V gene sequence: CDR1 MDHEN, CDR2 SYDVKM. After removal of 6 bases from V and 5 bases from J, the junction contained 10 bases not matched to a gene. The CDR3 spans 16 residues. CDR3 residues: CASSSAIAGGLDTQYF. Here the CDR3 DNA reads TGTGCCAGCAGCTCTGCTATAGCGGGAGGGCTAGATACGCAGTATTTT.

CDR3 residues: CASSSRTLAIGETQYF. CDR3 in DNA: TGTGCCAGCAGCTCACGCACCCTAGCAATCGGGGAGACCCAGTACTTC. V usage is TRBV7-2 and J usage is TRBJ2-5; the D gene is possibly TRBD2 (5 bases). The germline V gene encodes CDR1 SGHTA and CDR2 FQGNSA. With 4 bases removed from V and 5 bases from J, the gap between germline ends came to 20 bases. This CDR3 is 16 amino acids long.

The V and J genes are TRBV5-1 and TRBJ2-5; possible D gene TRBD2, 5 bases. V was pared by 7 bases and J by 5 bases, with 15 bases between. This CDR3 comprises 13 residues. Germline V gene sequence: CDR1 SGHRS, CDR2 YFSETQ. The CDR3 here is CASAGGQTETQYF. CDR3 nucleotide sequence: TGCGCCAGCGCCGGAGGTCAAACCGAGACCCAGTACTTC.

The chain combines TRBV29-1 with TRBJ2-5; D is unresolved. CDR1 and CDR2 (germline): SQVTM, ANQGSEA. There are 13 residues in the CDR3. Trimming shortened V by 6 bases and J by 5 bases, and 16 bases separated the two germline ends. The CDR3 region is CSVDRDIGETQYF. CDR3 bases: TGCAGCGTAGACCGCGACATTGGGGAGACCCAGTACTTC.

V and J are TRBV30 and TRBJ2-2; a possible D gene is TRBD2 (5 bases). This CDR3 contains 14 residues. CDR1 is GTSNPN and CDR2 is SVGIG in the germline V gene (reference sequence). Trimming removed 7 bases at V and 4 bases at J, with 16 bases between. CDR3 loop: CALAWRPFTGELFF. The CDR3 region has the DNA TGTGCCTTAGCCTGGAGGCCCTTCACCGGGGAGCTGTTTTTT.

This sequence joins TRBV16 and TRBJ2-7; 12 nucleotides agree with TRBD2. The CDR3 is made up of 16 amino acids. The V and J ends lost 2 bases and 5 bases, in that order; junction bases with no gene match: 7. The germline gives CDR1 KGHSY, CDR2 FQNENV. CDR3 loop: CASSQLAGGPRNEQYF. For the CDR3, the DNA is TGTGCCAGCAGCCAACTAGCGGGAGGGCCTAGGAACGAGCAGTACTTC.

The J gene is TRBJ1-4, the V gene TRBV14; no reliable D call. The CDR3 has 11 residues. Germline V CDR1 and CDR2: SGHDN, FVKESK. With 4 bases removed from V and 8 bases from J, the gap between germline ends came to 5 bases. DNA for the CDR3: TGTGCCAGCAGCCGGAGGGAAAAACTGTTTTTT. Translated, it gives CASSRREKLFF.